This T cell receptor beta chain was retrieved from a study of blood T cell repertoires in COVID-19. Across the whole study: COVID-19 samples, acute and convalescent, were from the United States, Italy and Spain.

Trimming stripped 5 bases from V and 7 bases from J, with 17 bases between. Per germline, CDR1 MNHEY and CDR2 SVGEGT. The CDR3 totals 14 residues. This clone was counted between two and nine times. Enrolment of Seattle patients took place during active infection, and they were followed longitudinally. In the source study's methods: Estimation of nucleated cell counts relied on the amplification of reference gene primers. The repertoire was sequenced with immunoSEQ multiplex PCR; TCRdb's copy has only in-frame clones and lacks some. D and trimming come from the DNA, and the V and J calls and clone size come from that table. Of fewer than 350,000 clones in the sample, 87% are singletons; the top ten hold 7.5% to 10%.

This chain links TRBV6-2 or TRBV6-3 with TRBJ1-1; D possibly corresponds to TRBD1 (6 bases). This clonotype was obtained from a man aged 30 to 39 with COVID-19, enrolled during active disease. Sequencing was carried out using peripheral blood. The CDR3 spells CASSIPRGRGEAFF. In nucleotides, the CDR3 is TGTGCCAGCAGTATACCGCGGGGGCGGGGTGAAGCTTTCTTT.